A single sample gave rise to the 21 T cell receptor beta chains below, sequenced in a study of shared clonotypes between healthy human individuals. Sequencing was performed with immunoSEQ multiplex PCR; in TCRdb, only in-frame clones are kept and a portion is missing. Of fewer than 850,000 clones in the sample, about 90% were seen once. The material sequenced was memory CD8+ T cells from PBMCs. Subset of the sample: CD45RO+ cells pooled with CCR7-negative TemRA cells. These receptors came from a man between 18 and 35 years old in good health. Some clones in this sample may be carry-over from other donors' samples.

The chain carries TRBV15 and TRBJ2-3, with no clear D. The CDR3 is made up of 18 amino acids. V was cut by 0 bases and J by 4 bases, with 20 bases left in between. Germline assignment: CDR1 LNHNV and CDR2 YYDKDF (reference sequence). The CDR3 loop reads CATSRDPAGGVLADTQYF. DNA for the CDR3: TGTGCCACCAGCAGAGACCCAGCCGGTGGGGTTCTCGCAGATACGCAGTATTTT.

J is TRBJ2-5 and V is TRBV27, with D unclear. The CDR3 is 14 residues long. Germline V gene data show CDR1 as MNHEY and CDR2 as SMNVEV (reference sequence). V was shortened by 4 bases and J by 1 base, with 10 bases between the two germline ends. The CDR3 loop is CASSSRTAQETQYF. CDR3 nucleotides: TGTGCCAGCAGTTCGAGGACGGCCCAAGAGACCCAGTACTTC.

The CDR3 here is CASRRTGERREQYF. In DNA form, the CDR3 reads TGCGCCAGCAGACGGACAGGGGAAAGGCGCGAGCAGTACTTC. V gene TRBV5-1 combines with J gene TRBJ2-7; TRBD1 aligns across 9 bases. After removal of 5 bases from V and 6 bases from J, the junction contained 9 bases not matched to a gene. Per germline, CDR1 SGHRS and CDR2 YFSETQ. The CDR3 contains 14 residues.

The genes are TRBV5-1 and TRBJ1-2; 9 nucleotides align to TRBD1. Looked up from germline, CDR1 is SGHRS and CDR2 is YFSETQ. This CDR3 is built from 16 residues. Unmatched junction bases numbered 3, after V lost 0 bases and J lost 0 bases. CDR3 nucleotide sequence: TGCGCCAGCAGCTTGGGGACAGGGGAAGCTAACTATGGCTACACCTTC. Protein: CASSLGTGEANYGYTF.

The rearrangement joins TRBV5-1 to TRBJ2-3; 7 positions agree with TRBD1. CDR1 and CDR2 (germline): SGHRS, YFSETQ. This CDR3 has 16 amino acids. Trimming cost V 7 bases and J 2 bases; bases outside gene matches: 13. CDR3 nucleotides: TGCGCCAGCTGTGGGGACAGCGCCTTACACACAGATACGCAGTATTTT. Translating gives CASCGDSALHTDTQYF.

The chain joins TRBV10-3 to TRBJ2-5; 7 bases align to TRBD1. The junction had 9 bases not matched to a gene; V was cut back by 6 bases and J by 5 bases. The CDR3 is made up of 14 amino acids. Looked up from germline, CDR1 is ENHRY and CDR2 is SYGVKD. In DNA, the CDR3 is TGTGCCATCAGCGAGCTGGACAGGATTGAGACCCAGTACTTC. Residues: CAISELDRIETQYF.

The chain combines TRBV7-7 with TRBJ1-5; 9 positions match TRBD1. Trimming took 5 bases from V and 5 from J; bases not matched to a gene: 7. The CDR3 has 15 amino acids. The V gene's germline CDR1 is SSHAT and CDR2 FNYEAQ (reference sequence). The CDR3, as DNA: TGTGCCAGCAGCGCGGACAGGGGAAGCCATCAGCCCCAGCATTTT. This translates into CASSADRGSHQPQHF.

The V and J genes are TRBV6-6 and TRBJ1-2, with D unclear. The CDR3 is made up of 15 amino acids. The germline CDR1 and CDR2 sequences are MNHNY and SVGAGI (reference sequence). V was shortened by 0 bases and J by 6 bases, with 14 bases between the two germline ends. CDR3 sequence reads: CASSYSKWVKDGYTF. The CDR3 DNA reads as TGTGCCAGCAGTTACTCGAAATGGGTTAAGGATGGCTACACCTTC.

The J gene is TRBJ2-7, the V gene TRBV28; the D is unclear. Trimming removed 3 bases at V and 5 bases at J, with 14 bases between. This CDR3 has 14 residues. CDR1 is MDHEN and CDR2 is SYDVKM in the germline V gene. The CDR3 here is CASSFWPSWDEQYF. The CDR3 DNA is TGTGCCAGCAGTTTTTGGCCGAGCTGGGACGAGCAGTACTTC.

This chain uses TRBV9 with TRBJ1-5; a weak D match, TRBD1 (6 bases). The V and J ends lost 3 bases and 11 bases respectively, with 15 bases between them. CDR1 is SGDLS, CDR2 YYNGEE, per germline. The CDR3 runs 13 residues. The CDR3 loop reads CASSAGGGGAQHF. DNA of the CDR3: TGTGCCAGCAGCGCCGGAGGGGGGGGCGCCCAGCATTTT.

This clone was seen just once. The chain uses TRBV2 and TRBJ1-5; D is ambiguous. The V gene lost 5 bases and the J gene lost 4 bases, with 15 bases spanning the gap. The CDR3 extends over 15 amino acids. Germline CDR1 reads SNHLY; CDR2 reads FYNNEI. Here the CDR3 reads CASSRAGEINQPQHF. CDR3 coding DNA: TGTGCCAGCAGTAGGGCCGGGGAGATTAATCAGCCCCAGCATTTT.

The gene calls are TRBV27 and TRBJ1-4; tentative D call: TRBD1 (5 bases). This CDR3 comprises 17 residues. The germline V and J ends were trimmed by 3 bases and 8 bases, with 22 bases remaining between them. The germline V gene has CDR1 MNHEY and CDR2 SMNVEV (reference sequence). This CDR3 reads CASSFYWDVLCLEKLFF. The CDR3 nucleotides are TGTGCCAGCAGTTTTTACTGGGACGTCCTTTGCTTAGAAAAACTGTTTTTT.

The chain uses TRBV10-3 and TRBJ2-1; D unresolved. CDR1 and CDR2 (germline): ENHRY, SYGVKD. This CDR3 region has 12 residues. V shed 11 bases and J shed 6 bases, with 14 bases lying between them. The CDR3 DNA sequence: TGTGCCCTCCGGAACGGCGTCAATGAGCAGTTCTTC. This translates into CALRNGVNEQFF.

The V call is TRBV5-6, the J call TRBJ2-7; TRBD1 is a possible D gene (6 bases). This CDR3 comprises 13 residues. The germline gives CDR1 SGHDT, CDR2 YYEEEE. Trimming took off 0 bases at V and 7 bases at J, with 11 bases between the two ends. The CDR3, as DNA: TGTGCCAGCAGCTTGGGGTCCCAGGGGGAGCAGTACTTC. Translated, it gives CASSLGSQGEQYF.

J is TRBJ2-7 and V is TRBV5-6, with 9 bases aligning to TRBD1. The CDR3 runs to 15 residues. Germline CDR1 reads SGHDT; CDR2 reads YYEEEE. Trimming took 3 bases from V and 3 from J; bases not matched to a gene: 7. The chain's CDR3 is CASSSLGQGIYEQYF. In DNA form, the CDR3 reads TGTGCCAGCAGCTCCCTTGGACAGGGGATCTACGAGCAGTACTTC.

The chain combines TRBV5-4 with TRBJ1-4; TRBD1 might be the D (5 bases). Germline CDR1 and CDR2: SGHNT and YYREEE (reference sequence). V was clipped by 4 bases and J by 0 bases, with 10 bases between them. There are 15 residues in the CDR3. In DNA form, the CDR3 reads TGTGCCAGCAGCCGCTGGGGGGCAACTAATGAAAAACTGTTTTTT. This translates into CASSRWGATNEKLFF. The full variable domain, rest sourced from reference TRBV5-4 and TRBJ1-4, is ETGVTQSPTHLIKTRGQQVTLRCSSQSGHNTVSWYQQALGQGPQFIFQYYREEENGRGNFPPRFSGLQFPNYSSELNVNALELDDSALYLCASSRWGATNEKLFFGSGTQLSVL.

The V gene is TRBV2, the J gene TRBJ2-5; D is perhaps TRBD1 or TRBD2 (6 bases each). This CDR3 has 14 residues. V lost 6 bases to trimming and J lost 5 bases, with 16 bases between them. Germline loops: CDR1 SNHLY, CDR2 FYNNEI. The CDR3, as DNA: TGTGCCAGCAGCGCGAAACTAGGGGGGGAGACCCAGTACTTC. Translated, it gives CASSAKLGGETQYF. The variable domain in full, completed from reference TRBV2 and TRBJ2-5, reads EPEVTQTPSHQVTQMGQEVILRCVPISNHLYFYWYRQILGQKVEFLVSFYNNEISEKSEIFDDQFSVERPDGSNFTLKIRSTKLEDSAMYFCASSAKLGGETQYFGPGTRLLVL.

This CDR3 reads CASRPIRDRGRGTEAFF. Written as DNA, the CDR3 is TGTGCCAGCAGACCGATCCGGGACAGGGGGCGAGGCACTGAAGCTTTCTTT. The chain recombines TRBV11-2 with TRBJ1-1, with 12 bases matching TRBD1. CDR3 size: 17 residues. V was pared by 6 bases and J by 4 bases, with 12 bases of the junction left unmatched. CDR1 SGHAT and CDR2 FQNNGV come from the germline V gene.

This sequence joins TRBV6-4 and TRBJ1-2; unclear D gene. The CDR3 has 11 residues. Germline CDR1 is MRHNA and CDR2 is SNTAGT. The germline V and J ends were trimmed by 8 bases and 5 bases, with 9 bases remaining between them. In DNA, the CDR3 is TGTGCCAGCTGGAACGGTTATGGCTACACCTTC. This sequence encodes CASWNGYGYTF.

This sequence joins TRBV5-5 and TRBJ2-7; TRBD1 aligns across 8 bases. Germline CDR1 and CDR2: SGHKS and YYEKEE (reference sequence). With 3 bases clipped from V and 0 bases from J, the junction kept 8 bases outside the gene matches. CDR3 length equals 16 residues. CDR3 sequence reads: CASSSQGASASYEQYF. The CDR3, as DNA: TGTGCCAGCAGCTCCCAGGGGGCTAGCGCCTCCTACGAGCAGTACTTC.

The rearrangement joins TRBV7-9 to TRBJ2-7; 8 positions agree with TRBD2. The CDR3 is made up of 15 amino acids. The junction had 3 bases not matched to a gene; V was cut back by 2 bases and J by 0 bases. Germline values: CDR1 SEHNR, CDR2 FQNEAQ (reference sequence). The CDR3 DNA reads TGTGCCAGCAGCTTATATAGCGGGAACTCCTACGAGCAGTACTTC. Protein sequence: CASSLYSGNSYEQYF.